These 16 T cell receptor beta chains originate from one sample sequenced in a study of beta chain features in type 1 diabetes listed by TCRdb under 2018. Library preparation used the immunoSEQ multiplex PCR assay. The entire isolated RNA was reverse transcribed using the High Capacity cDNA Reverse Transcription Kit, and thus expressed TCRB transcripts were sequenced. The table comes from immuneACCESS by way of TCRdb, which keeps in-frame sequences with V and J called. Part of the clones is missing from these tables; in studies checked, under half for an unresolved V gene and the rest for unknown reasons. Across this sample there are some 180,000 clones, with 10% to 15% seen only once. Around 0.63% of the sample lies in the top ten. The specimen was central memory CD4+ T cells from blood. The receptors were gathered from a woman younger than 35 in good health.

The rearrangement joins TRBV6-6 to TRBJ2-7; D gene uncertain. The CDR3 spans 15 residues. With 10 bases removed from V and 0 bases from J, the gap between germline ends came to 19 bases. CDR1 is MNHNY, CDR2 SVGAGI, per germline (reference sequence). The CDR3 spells CATGEEFPSSYEQYF. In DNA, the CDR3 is TGTGCCACCGGCGAGGAATTTCCGAGCTCCTACGAGCAGTACTTC.

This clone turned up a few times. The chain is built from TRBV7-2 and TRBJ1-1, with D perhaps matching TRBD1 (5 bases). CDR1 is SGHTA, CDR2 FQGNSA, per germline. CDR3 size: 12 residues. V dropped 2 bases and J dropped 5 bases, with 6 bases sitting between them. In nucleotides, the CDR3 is TGTGCCAGCAGCTTACGGGGGACTGAAGCTTTCTTT. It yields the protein CASSLRGTEAFF.

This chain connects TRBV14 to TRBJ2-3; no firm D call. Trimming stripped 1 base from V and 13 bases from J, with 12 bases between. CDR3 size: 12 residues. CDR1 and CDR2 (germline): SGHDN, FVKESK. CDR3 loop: CASSQVPQTEYF. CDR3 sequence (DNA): TGTGCCAGCAGCCAAGTTCCTCAGACTGAGTATTTT. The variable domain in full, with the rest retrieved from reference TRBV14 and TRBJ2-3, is EAGVTQFPSHSVIEKGQTVTLRCDPISGHDNLYWYRRVMGKEIKFLLHFVKESKQDESGMPNNRFLAERTGGTYSTLKVQPAELEDSGVYFCASSQVPQTEYFGPGTRLTVL.

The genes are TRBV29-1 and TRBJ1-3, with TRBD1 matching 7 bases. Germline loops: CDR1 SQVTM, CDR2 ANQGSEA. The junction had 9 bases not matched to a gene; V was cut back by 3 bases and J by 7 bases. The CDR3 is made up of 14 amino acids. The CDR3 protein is CSVEGQGEWNTIYF. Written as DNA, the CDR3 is TGCAGCGTTGAGGGTCAGGGGGAATGGAACACCATATATTTT.

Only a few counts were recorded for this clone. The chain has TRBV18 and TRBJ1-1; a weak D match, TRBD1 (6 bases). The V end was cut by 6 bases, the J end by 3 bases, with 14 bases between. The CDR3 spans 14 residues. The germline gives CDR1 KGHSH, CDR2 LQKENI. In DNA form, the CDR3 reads TGTGCCAGCTCGGCGAACAGGGAAGACACTGAAGCTTTCTTT. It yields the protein CASSANREDTEAFF.

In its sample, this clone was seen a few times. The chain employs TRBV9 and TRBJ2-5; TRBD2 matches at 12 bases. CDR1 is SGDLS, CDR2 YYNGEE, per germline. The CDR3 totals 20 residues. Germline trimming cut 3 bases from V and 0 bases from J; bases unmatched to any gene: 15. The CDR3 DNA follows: TGTGCCAGCAGCGCCCACAGGACTAGCGGGAAAGGAGTCAACCAAGAGACCCAGTACTTC. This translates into CASSAHRTSGKGVNQETQYF.

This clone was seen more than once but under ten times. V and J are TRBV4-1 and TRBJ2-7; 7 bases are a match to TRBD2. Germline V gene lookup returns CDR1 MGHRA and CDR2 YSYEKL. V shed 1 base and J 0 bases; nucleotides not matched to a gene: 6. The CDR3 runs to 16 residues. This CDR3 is CASSQGPGGRSYEQYF. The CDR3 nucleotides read TGCGCCAGCAGCCAAGGGCCGGGAGGCCGCTCCTACGAGCAGTACTTC.

In DNA, the CDR3 is TGCGCCAGCAGCTTGGAGCGGCAAGCCTCCTACGAGCAGTACTTC. Translating it yields CASSLERQASYEQYF. The rearrangement joins TRBV5-1 to TRBJ2-7; D may be TRBD2 (5 bases). The V gene's germline CDR1 is SGHRS and CDR2 YFSETQ. CDR3 length equals 15 residues. With 0 bases removed from V and 0 bases from J, the gap between germline ends came to 10 bases.

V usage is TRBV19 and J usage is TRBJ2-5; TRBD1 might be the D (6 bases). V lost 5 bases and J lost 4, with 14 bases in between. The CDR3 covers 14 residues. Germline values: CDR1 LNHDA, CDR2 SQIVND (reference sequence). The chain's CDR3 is CASSAKQGGETQYF. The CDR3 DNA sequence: TGTGCCAGTAGTGCCAAACAGGGTGGAGAGACCCAGTACTTC.

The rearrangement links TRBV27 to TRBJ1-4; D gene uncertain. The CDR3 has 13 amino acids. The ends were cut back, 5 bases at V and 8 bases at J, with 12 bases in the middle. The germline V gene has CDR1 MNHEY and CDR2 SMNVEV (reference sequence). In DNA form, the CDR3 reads TGTGCCAGCAGTCGGAGGGAAGGGGAAAAACTGTTTTTT. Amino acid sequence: CASSRREGEKLFF. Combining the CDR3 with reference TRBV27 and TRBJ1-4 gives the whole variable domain EAQVTQNPRYLITVTGKKLTVTCSQNMNHEYMSWYRQDPGLGLRQIYYSMNVEVTDKGDVPEGYKVSRKEKRNFPLILESPSPNQTSLYFCASSRREGEKLFFGSGTQLSVL.

The CDR3 loop is CSVEEFRTPSSYEQYF. The CDR3 DNA follows: TGCAGCGTTGAAGAGTTTCGGACTCCGAGCTCCTACGAGCAGTACTTC. The V gene is TRBV29-1, the J gene TRBJ2-7, with D maybe TRBD2 (5 bases). This CDR3 spans 16 amino acids. Looked up from germline, CDR1 is SQVTM and CDR2 is ANQGSEA. Trimming removed 0 bases from V and 0 bases from J, with 15 bases in between.

The CDR3: CASTTEGQGIYEQYF. The CDR3 DNA reads as TGTGCCAGCACCACCGAGGGACAGGGCATCTACGAGCAGTACTTC. The chain combines TRBV28 with TRBJ2-7; TRBD1 matches 9 bases. The J segment lost 3 bases and the V segment lost 7 bases, leaving 10 bases of the junction unmatched. Germline V gives CDR1 MDHEN, CDR2 SYDVKM. This CDR3 is built from 15 residues.

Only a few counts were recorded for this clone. CDR3 loop: CASSRGTGRTGELFF. Here the CDR3 DNA reads TGCGCCAGCAGTCGAGGGACAGGAAGGACCGGGGAGCTGTTTTTT. This chain joins TRBV23-1 and TRBJ2-2; 8 bases are a match to TRBD1. TRBV23-1 is an ORF, with its function uncertain. This CDR3 has 15 amino acids. The junction had 6 bases not matched to a gene; V was cut back by 4 bases and J by 5 bases.

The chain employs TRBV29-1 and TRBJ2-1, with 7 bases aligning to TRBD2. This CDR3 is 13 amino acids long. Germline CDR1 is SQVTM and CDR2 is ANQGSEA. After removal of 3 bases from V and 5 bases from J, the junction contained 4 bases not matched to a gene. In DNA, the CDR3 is TGCAGCGTTGAGGCTAGCGGTCACAATGAGCAGTTCTTC. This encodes CSVEASGHNEQFF.

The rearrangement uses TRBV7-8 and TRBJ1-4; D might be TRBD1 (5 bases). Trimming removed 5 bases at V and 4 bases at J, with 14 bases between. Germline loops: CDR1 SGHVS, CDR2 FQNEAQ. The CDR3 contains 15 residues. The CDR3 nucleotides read TGTGCCAGCAGCCTAGAAACAGGATTTAATGAAAAACTGTTTTTT. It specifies CASSLETGFNEKLFF.

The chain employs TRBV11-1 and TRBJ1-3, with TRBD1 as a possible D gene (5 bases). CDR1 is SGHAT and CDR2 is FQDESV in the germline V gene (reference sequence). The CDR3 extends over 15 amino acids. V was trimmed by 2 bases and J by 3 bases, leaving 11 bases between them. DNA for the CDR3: TGTGCCAGCAGCTTATCCTTCCAGGGTGGAAACACCATATATTTT. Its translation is CASSLSFQGGNTIYF.